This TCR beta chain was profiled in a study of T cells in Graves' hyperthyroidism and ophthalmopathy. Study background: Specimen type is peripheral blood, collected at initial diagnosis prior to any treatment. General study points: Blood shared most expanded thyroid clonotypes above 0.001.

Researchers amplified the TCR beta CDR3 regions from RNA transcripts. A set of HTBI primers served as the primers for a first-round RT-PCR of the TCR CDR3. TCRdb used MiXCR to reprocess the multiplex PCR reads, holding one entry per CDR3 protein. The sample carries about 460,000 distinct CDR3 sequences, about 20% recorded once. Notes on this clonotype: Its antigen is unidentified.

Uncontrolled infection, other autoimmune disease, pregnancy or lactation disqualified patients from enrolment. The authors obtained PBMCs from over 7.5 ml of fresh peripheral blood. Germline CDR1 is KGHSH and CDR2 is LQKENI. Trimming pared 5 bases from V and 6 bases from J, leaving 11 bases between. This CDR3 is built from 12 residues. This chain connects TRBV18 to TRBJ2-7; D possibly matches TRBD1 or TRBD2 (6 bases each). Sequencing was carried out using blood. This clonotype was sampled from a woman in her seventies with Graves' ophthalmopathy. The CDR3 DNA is TGTGCCAGCTCAAGGGGGGCGACCGAGCAGTACTTC. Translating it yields CASSRGATEQYF. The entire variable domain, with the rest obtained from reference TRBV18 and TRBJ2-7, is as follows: NAGVMQNPRHLVRRRGQEARLRCSPMKGHSHVYWYRQLPEEGLKFMVYLQKENIIDESGMPKERFSAEFPKEGPSILRIQQVVRGDSAAYFCASSRGATEQYFGPGTRLTVT.